This T cell receptor (beta chain) was profiled in a study of blood T cell repertoires in COVID-19 (dated by TCRdb to 2020 to 2021). Turning to the overall study: Samples from collaborators originated in the United States, Italy and Spain and spanned both the acute and convalescent phases of COVID-19. Deeply sampled blood TCRbeta repertoires from subjects exposed to, actively infected with, or recovered from COVID-19 were included in the dataset. The prospective study material was composed of cDNA or gDNA derived from T cells, B-cell-depleted T cells, or PBMCs. A de-identified subject ID, COVID-19 status, age in years and sex were almost always included in the sample metadata. Samples were obtained from the ongoing ImmuneRACE study (first 160 participants) and from over a thousand subjects provided by 6 global collaborators. The repertoires were released in a freely available public database meant as a resource for research on the immune response to SARS-CoV-2. HLA class I and class II types, where available, came from metadata supplied by the sample provider rather than from assay-based typing. Here is what the overall study found, with its caveats: The amount of clinical and demographic metadata varied by source and participant and was provided uncurated.

TCRbeta CDR3 regions were amplified from genomic DNA using the immunoSEQ Assay, a bias-controlled multiplex PCR. As for the original processing: Within the assay, amplification of reference gene primers was used to estimate how many nucleated cells each sample contained. Sequence reads were collapsed and filtered to measure the absolute abundance of every unique TCRbeta CDR3 rearrangement. Productive Simpson clonality was computed per sample as the square root of Simpson's diversity index over productive rearrangements. Drawn from immuneACCESS, this table holds only the in-frame rearrangements with V and J called that TCRdb kept. Clones are partly lost; checked studies trace under half to an unresolved V gene and leave the rest unexplained. V and J calls plus clone size are reproduced from that table; the DNA served to infer D and trimming. The sample table records nearly 55,000 clones; 60% to 85% of these occur just once. The ten most abundant clones make up more than 13% of the sample.

Whole blood was collected in K2EDTA tubes by collaborating institutions according to the institutions' own protocols. For TCRbeta analysis, collaborators shipped samples in one of three forms: frozen whole blood, isolated PBMCs, or DNA extracted from either of those sample types. In regard to this clone: Its antigen is not yet known. Per-nucleotide qualities are absent, and no much larger clonotype sits a single base away.

Sample: peripheral blood. This TCR was sampled from a human donor with active or convalescent COVID-19. The donor label of this sample is uncertain.

The DNA sequence is TGTGCCAGCAGCTTAGGGTGGGGGCGCACAGATACGCAGTATTTT. Translated, this gives CASSLGWGRTDTQYF. The V and J segments used are TRBV7-8 and TRBJ2-3, with TRBD1 perhaps the D gene, on 6 matching bases. As encoded in the germline V gene, CDR1 is SGHVS while CDR2 is FQNEAQ. The CDR3 has 15 amino acids, counting the end cysteine and phenylalanine. Only the CDR3 DNA is retained, 45 bases long and in frame from the first base. Cut back by 1 base and 1 base, the V and J ends lie 9 bases apart.